The rows below give T cell receptor beta chains drawn from one sample of a study of circulating and synovial CD4+ cells in juvenile arthritis. TCRdb keeps only in-frame clones here, not all; method: immunoSEQ multiplex PCR. The table lists about 32,000 clones, 90% to 95% of them singletons, with 0.6% to 0.85% in the top ten. Sequences were obtained from CD4+ T cells from blood. The receptor source for this set is a human donor with juvenile idiopathic arthritis. The CDR3 runs from the conserved cysteine through the conserved F or W. The order of the fields is V gene, clone size, D gene, J gene, CDR3 protein, CDR3 DNA. The D gene is left open where the match is weak. Size values are once, few and many counts, or a class for expanded clones, and some rows have none.

v_gene: TRBV5-1; abundance: NA; d_gene: TRBD2; j_gene: TRBJ2-1; CDR3aa: CASSLGHSSGANEQFF; CDR3nt: TGCGCCAGCAGCTTGGGCCACTCTAGCGGGGCCAATGAGCAGTTCTTC
v_gene: TRBV7-2; abundance: NA; d_gene: NA; j_gene: TRBJ1-2; CDR3aa: CASSPRQDYGYTF; CDR3nt: TGTGCCAGCAGCCCGCGACAGGACTATGGCTACACCTTC
v_gene: TRBV5-4; abundance: NA; d_gene: TRBD1; j_gene: TRBJ1-1; CDR3aa: CASSLGGQGATEAFF; CDR3nt: TGTGCCAGCAGCTTGGGTGGACAGGGGGCTACTGAAGCTTTCTTT
v_gene: TRBV5-4; abundance: NA; d_gene: TRBD2; j_gene: TRBJ2-5; CDR3aa: CASSSTSGQETQYF; CDR3nt: TGTGCCAGCAGCTCGACTAGCGGCCAAGAGACCCAGTACTTC
v_gene: TRBV4-1; abundance: NA; d_gene: NA; j_gene: TRBJ1-2; CDR3aa: CASSQGRQGHIPGYTF; CDR3nt: TGCGCCAGCAGCCAAGGTCGGCAGGGGCATATTCCTGGCTACACCTTC
v_gene: TRBV7-8; abundance: NA; d_gene: TRBD2; j_gene: TRBJ2-2; CDR3aa: CASSPTQRTSADTGELFF; CDR3nt: TGTGCCAGCAGCCCCACCCAAAGGACTAGCGCGGACACCGGGGAGCTGTTTTTT
v_gene: TRBV4-1; abundance: NA; d_gene: NA; j_gene: TRBJ1-1; CDR3aa: CASSQAVNTEAFF; CDR3nt: TGCGCCAGCAGCCAAGCGGTGAACACTGAAGCTTTCTTT
v_gene: TRBV6-5; abundance: NA; d_gene: NA; j_gene: TRBJ2-3; CDR3aa: CASSETVTDTQYF; CDR3nt: TGTGCCAGCAGTGAAACAGTAACAGATACGCAGTATTTT
v_gene: TRBV9; abundance: NA; d_gene: TRBD2; j_gene: TRBJ2-3; CDR3aa: CASSVAAGGRKGTDTQYF; CDR3nt: TGTGCCAGCAGCGTAGCAGCGGGGGGGCGAAAGGGCACAGATACGCAGTATTTT
v_gene: TRBV7-3; abundance: NA; d_gene: TRBD2; j_gene: TRBJ2-3; CDR3aa: CASGRGSTDTQYF; CDR3nt: TGTGCCAGCGGGCGGGGGAGCACAGATACGCAGTATTTT
v_gene: TRBV27; abundance: once; d_gene: NA; j_gene: TRBJ1-3; CDR3aa: CASGTGFSGNTIYF; CDR3nt: TGTGCCAGCGGTACAGGGTTCTCTGGAAACACCATATATTTT
v_gene: TRBV29-1; abundance: NA; d_gene: TRBD2; j_gene: TRBJ2-3; CDR3aa: CSVDRILAGRDTQYF; CDR3nt: TGCAGCGTTGATAGGATTCTAGCGGGGAGGGATACGCAGTATTTT
v_gene: TRBV9; abundance: NA; d_gene: TRBD2; j_gene: TRBJ2-5; CDR3aa: CASSRAGGPETQYF; CDR3nt: TGTGCCAGCAGTCGAGCGGGGGGGCCAGAGACCCAGTACTTC
v_gene: TRBV5-1; abundance: NA; d_gene: NA; j_gene: TRBJ2-7; CDR3aa: CASHMTGTDSYEQYF; CDR3nt: TGCGCCAGCCATATGACCGGGACTGACTCCTACGAGCAGTACTTC
v_gene: TRBV10-1; abundance: NA; d_gene: TRBD1; j_gene: TRBJ2-2; CDR3aa: CASTKGTGANTGELFF; CDR3nt: TGCGCCAGCACCAAGGGGACAGGAGCGAACACCGGGGAGCTGTTTTTT
v_gene: TRBV6-1; abundance: NA; d_gene: TRBD1; j_gene: TRBJ1-2; CDR3aa: CAISQGSYYGYTF; CDR3nt: TGTGCCATTTCACAGGGGTCGTACTATGGCTACACCTTC
v_gene: TRBV7-6; abundance: few; d_gene: NA; j_gene: TRBJ2-7; CDR3aa: CASSFVGGEQYF; CDR3nt: TGTGCCAGCAGCTTCGTGGGGGGCGAGCAGTACTTC
v_gene: TRBV6-5; abundance: NA; d_gene: TRBD1; j_gene: TRBJ1-5; CDR3aa: CASSRTGDSNQPQHF; CDR3nt: TGTGCCAGCAGCCGGACAGGGGATAGCAATCAGCCCCAGCATTTT
v_gene: TRBV7-9; abundance: NA; d_gene: NA; j_gene: TRBJ1-2; CDR3aa: CASSSVLAGGRYGYTF; CDR3nt: TGTGCCAGCAGCTCCGTTCTCGCGGGGGGACGCTATGGCTACACCTTC
v_gene: TRBV6-7; abundance: NA; d_gene: NA; j_gene: TRBJ1-5; CDR3aa: CASTPLPRPPSNQPQHF; CDR3nt: TGTGCCAGCACCCCATTACCTAGGCCCCCCTCAAATCAGCCCCAGCATTTT
v_gene: TRBV5-1; abundance: NA; d_gene: TRBD1; j_gene: TRBJ1-2; CDR3aa: CASRVPGQGNYGYTF; CDR3nt: TGCGCCAGCAGAGTCCCGGGACAGGGAAACTATGGCTACACCTTC
v_gene: TRBV5-1; abundance: NA; d_gene: TRBD2; j_gene: TRBJ2-5; CDR3aa: CASSLWSGGGAEETQYF; CDR3nt: TGCGCCAGCAGCTTGTGGAGTGGCGGGGGGGCCGAGGAGACCCAGTACTTC
v_gene: TRBV19; abundance: NA; d_gene: TRBD1; j_gene: TRBJ1-5; CDR3aa: CASMDRGRWPQHF; CDR3nt: TGTGCCAGTATGGACAGGGGCCGATGGCCCCAGCATTTT
v_gene: TRBV5-1; abundance: NA; d_gene: NA; j_gene: TRBJ1-5; CDR3aa: CASSSMGGLDQPQHF; CDR3nt: TGCGCCAGCAGCTCTATGGGGGGGCTAGATCAGCCCCAGCATTTT
v_gene: TRBV5-1; abundance: NA; d_gene: TRBD1; j_gene: TRBJ2-1; CDR3aa: CATRTGGFNNEQFF; CDR3nt: TGCGCCACGCGTACAGGGGGTTTCAACAATGAGCAGTTCTTC
v_gene: TRBV4-3; abundance: NA; d_gene: NA; j_gene: TRBJ1-3; CDR3aa: CASSQDPRGNTIYF; CDR3nt: TGCGCCAGCAGCCAAGATCCGAGGGGAAACACCATATATTTT
v_gene: TRBV5-1; abundance: NA; d_gene: NA; j_gene: TRBJ1-4; CDR3aa: CASSHRSGVNEKLFF; CDR3nt: TGCGCCAGCAGCCACCGGTCCGGGGTAAATGAAAAACTGTTTTTT
v_gene: TRBV5-1; abundance: NA; d_gene: NA; j_gene: TRBJ1-1; CDR3aa: CASSQQGTTTEAFF; CDR3nt: TGCGCCAGCAGCCAGCAGGGTACGACCACTGAAGCTTTCTTT
v_gene: TRBV13; abundance: once; d_gene: TRBD2; j_gene: TRBJ2-6; CDR3aa: CASSTRGLAGLNVLTF; CDR3nt: TGTGCCAGCAGCACAAGGGGACTAGCGGGCCTCAACGTCCTGACTTTC
v_gene: TRBV19; abundance: NA; d_gene: TRBD1; j_gene: TRBJ2-2; CDR3aa: CASRQGGFGRASNTGELFF; CDR3nt: TGTGCCAGCAGACAGGGGGGATTTGGGCGGGCATCGAACACCGGGGAGCTGTTTTTT
v_gene: TRBV11-3; abundance: NA; d_gene: NA; j_gene: TRBJ2-1; CDR3aa: CASSSPGGPYNEQFF; CDR3nt: TGTGCCAGCAGCTCCCCGGGGGGCCCCTACAATGAGCAGTTCTTC
v_gene: TRBV9; abundance: NA; d_gene: NA; j_gene: TRBJ1-2; CDR3aa: CASSVSGTAGRGYTF; CDR3nt: TGTGCCAGCAGCGTATCGGGGACTGCGGGACGGGGCTACACCTTC
v_gene: TRBV27; abundance: NA; d_gene: TRBD2; j_gene: TRBJ2-7; CDR3aa: CASSFVLAGIREQYF; CDR3nt: TGTGCCAGCAGTTTTGTACTAGCGGGAATCAGGGAGCAGTACTTC
v_gene: TRBV5-4; abundance: NA; d_gene: NA; j_gene: TRBJ2-5; CDR3aa: CASSLTQETQYF; CDR3nt: TGTGCCAGCAGCTTGACACAAGAGACCCAGTACTTC
v_gene: TRBV7-8; abundance: NA; d_gene: TRBD1; j_gene: TRBJ1-6; CDR3aa: CASSFGQGRDSPLHF; CDR3nt: TGTGCCAGCAGCTTCGGACAGGGTCGAGATTCACCCCTCCACTTT
v_gene: TRBV29-1; abundance: NA; d_gene: NA; j_gene: TRBJ1-1; CDR3aa: CSVAVRPGQGTEAFF; CDR3nt: TGCAGCGTTGCCGTCCGGCCCGGGCAGGGCACTGAAGCTTTCTTT
v_gene: TRBV29-1; abundance: NA; d_gene: NA; j_gene: TRBJ2-3; CDR3aa: CSVVTGSTSTDTQYF; CDR3nt: TGCAGCGTGGTGACAGGTTCCACTAGCACAGATACGCAGTATTTT
v_gene: TRBV7-2; abundance: NA; d_gene: TRBD2; j_gene: TRBJ2-4; CDR3aa: CASSLGLAGGGGKNIQYF; CDR3nt: TGTGCCAGCAGCTTAGGACTAGCGGGGGGGGGTGGCAAAAACATTCAGTACTTC
v_gene: TRBV7-2; abundance: NA; d_gene: NA; j_gene: TRBJ2-1; CDR3aa: CASSLGTASYNEQFF; CDR3nt: TGTGCCAGCAGCTTAGGGACAGCCTCCTACAATGAGCAGTTCTTC
v_gene: TRBV7-3; abundance: NA; d_gene: TRBD2; j_gene: TRBJ2-3; CDR3aa: CASSLISGGSTDTQYF; CDR3nt: TGTGCCAGCAGCTTAATTAGCGGGGGCAGCACAGATACGCAGTATTTT
v_gene: TRBV5-4; abundance: NA; d_gene: TRBD1; j_gene: TRBJ2-5; CDR3aa: CASSGGTGGRETQYF; CDR3nt: TGTGCCAGCAGCGGAGGGACAGGGGGCCGGGAGACCCAGTACTTC
v_gene: TRBV5-5; abundance: NA; d_gene: NA; j_gene: TRBJ1-4; CDR3aa: CASSAQVVTNEKLFF; CDR3nt: TGTGCCAGCAGCGCGCAAGTGGTAACTAATGAAAAACTGTTTTTT
v_gene: TRBV6-4; abundance: NA; d_gene: TRBD1; j_gene: TRBJ2-3; CDR3aa: CASTKEIYTGQGATDTQYF; CDR3nt: TGTGCCAGCACAAAAGAGATTTACACGGGACAGGGGGCTACAGATACGCAGTATTTT
v_gene: TRBV2; abundance: NA; d_gene: TRBD1; j_gene: TRBJ1-4; CDR3aa: CASSDQGVGGEKLFF; CDR3nt: TGTGCCAGCAGCGATCAGGGGGTTGGGGGTGAAAAACTGTTTTTT
v_gene: TRBV7-2; abundance: NA; d_gene: NA; j_gene: TRBJ1-4; CDR3aa: CASSLGPQGGGHEKLFF; CDR3nt: TGTGCCAGCAGCTTAGGCCCCCAGGGTGGCGGCCATGAAAAACTGTTTTTT
v_gene: TRBV7-3; abundance: NA; d_gene: NA; j_gene: TRBJ2-7; CDR3aa: CASSQGLGEQYF; CDR3nt: TGTGCCAGCAGCCAGGGACTCGGCGAGCAGTACTTC
v_gene: TRBV7-7; abundance: NA; d_gene: TRBD1; j_gene: TRBJ2-2; CDR3aa: CASSLPTGKHTGELFF; CDR3nt: TGTGCCAGCAGCCTCCCGACAGGGAAGCACACCGGGGAGCTGTTTTTT
v_gene: TRBV28; abundance: NA; d_gene: TRBD2; j_gene: TRBJ2-7; CDR3aa: CASSQPGLAGAGEQYF; CDR3nt: TGTGCCAGCAGCCAGCCGGGTCTAGCGGGAGCCGGCGAGCAGTACTTC
v_gene: TRBV19; abundance: NA; d_gene: NA; j_gene: TRBJ1-3; CDR3aa: CASSARELGGNTIYF; CDR3nt: TGTGCCAGTAGTGCCAGGGAACTCGGTGGAAACACCATATATTTT
v_gene: TRBV19; abundance: NA; d_gene: NA; j_gene: TRBJ1-1; CDR3aa: CASSIGEPGNEAFF; CDR3nt: TGTGCCAGTAGTATTGGGGAGCCGGGGAATGAAGCTTTCTTT
v_gene: TRBV5-1; abundance: NA; d_gene: NA; j_gene: TRBJ2-5; CDR3aa: CASSLETSRGGEQYF; CDR3nt: TGCGCCAGCAGCTTGGAAACGTCCAGAGGAGGGGAGCAGTACTTC
v_gene: TRBV5-1; abundance: NA; d_gene: TRBD1; j_gene: TRBJ1-4; CDR3aa: CASSLGQGAGKLFF; CDR3nt: TGCGCCAGCAGCTTGGGACAGGGGGCCGGGAAACTGTTTTTT
v_gene: TRBV7-7; abundance: once; d_gene: NA; j_gene: TRBJ2-5; CDR3aa: CASSPRPGLAQETQYF; CDR3nt: TGTGCCAGCAGCCCCCGACCTGGGCTAGCCCAAGAGACCCAGTACTTC
v_gene: TRBV9; abundance: NA; d_gene: TRBD1; j_gene: TRBJ2-3; CDR3aa: CASSLRQGSTDTQYF; CDR3nt: TGTGCCAGCAGCCTTCGACAGGGTAGCACAGATACGCAGTATTTT
v_gene: TRBV2; abundance: NA; d_gene: NA; j_gene: TRBJ1-6; CDR3aa: CASTRGEDSPLHF; CDR3nt: TGTGCCAGCACCAGGGGAGAAGACTCACCCCTCCACTTT